This record concerns one TCR beta chain sequence. These data originate in a study of patients and donors after allogeneic stem cell transplantation. TCRdb used MiXCR to reprocess the RT-PCR reads, holding one entry per CDR3 protein. The repertoire holds 900,000 to 1,000,000 distinct CDR3 sequences, with about a sixth as singletons. The CDR3 is 15 residues long. The V gene is TRBV21-1, the J gene TRBJ2-7. TRBV21-1 has pseudogene status. The sequenced sample was blood, either unsorted or a sorted T cell fraction (not recorded which). This receptor was taken from a human donor who was either an allogeneic HSCT recipient or a stem cell or donor lymphocyte infusion donor (not recorded which). It is not recorded whose cells these are; they may come from a transplant donor. The CDR3 protein is CASSKRNGDSYEQYF. CDR3 nucleotides: TGTGCCAGCAGCAAAAGGAATGGAGATTCCTACGAGCAGTACTTC.